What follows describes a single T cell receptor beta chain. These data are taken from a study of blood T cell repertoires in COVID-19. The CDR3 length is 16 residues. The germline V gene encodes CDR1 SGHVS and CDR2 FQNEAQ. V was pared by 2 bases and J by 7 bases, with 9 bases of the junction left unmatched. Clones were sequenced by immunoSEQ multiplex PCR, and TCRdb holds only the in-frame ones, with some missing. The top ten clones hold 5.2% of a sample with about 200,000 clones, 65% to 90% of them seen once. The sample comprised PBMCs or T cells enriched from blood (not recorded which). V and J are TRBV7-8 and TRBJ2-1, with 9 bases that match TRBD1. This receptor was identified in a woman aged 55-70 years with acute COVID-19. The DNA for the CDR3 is TGTGCCAGCAGCTTACTAGGGACAGGGATATTGAATGAGCAGTTCTTC. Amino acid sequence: CASSLLGTGILNEQFF.